This TCR beta chain was documented in a study of shared clonotypes between healthy human individuals. Sequencing was performed with immunoSEQ multiplex PCR; in TCRdb, only in-frame clones are kept and a portion is missing. This repertoire shows some 2,100,000 clones, 85% to 95% found once; its top ten account for around 1.7%. With V trimmed by 4 bases and J by 2 bases, 16 bases remained unmatched. Germline values: CDR1 SGDLS, CDR2 YYNGEE. The CDR3 is made up of 20 amino acids. Study-wide results and limits: The naive CD4 repertoires of a handful of donors were compared, and around 4.9% of clonotypes were shared. Clonotypes shared by all four sorted-subset donors had higher generation probabilities than non-shared clonotypes. Rarefaction exposed incomplete sorted-subset sequencing despite large depth. Among donors, the sharing of clonotypes was expected to be influenced by sequencing depth.

Naivety among CD8 cells was defined by CD45RO negativity and positive CCR7 selection, thereby excluding terminally differentiated effector memory CD45RA+ cells. With respect to this clone: Its target is unknown.

Sequencing was performed on naive CD8+ T cells from PBMCs. The TCR comes from a man aged 18 to 29 in good health. Some clones in this sample may be carry-over from other donors' samples. This chain uses TRBV9 with TRBJ2-1; 12 positions match TRBD2. The CDR3 DNA sequence: TGTGCCAGCAGCTCCCGGACTAGCGGGAAGCTAAAGTACCCCTACAATGAGCAGTTCTTC. Translating it yields CASSSRTSGKLKYPYNEQFF.